What follows are 7 T cell receptor beta chains derived from one specimen sequenced in a study of blood T cell repertoires in COVID-19. Here immunoSEQ multiplex PCR was the method, and the copy in TCRdb shows in-frame clones only, minus some. The data hold hundreds of thousands of clones, with approximately 90% observed a single time. Material for sequencing was PBMCs or T cells enriched from blood (not recorded which). Receptors were obtained from a man aged 25 to 40 who had recovered from COVID-19.

This clone has just one count. The rearrangement uses TRBV3-1 (or the pseudogene TRBV3-2) and TRBJ2-1; weak D call: TRBD2 (5 bases). The CDR3 is 17 amino acids. Trimming cost V 0 bases and J 4 bases, with 16 bases left between them. The germline CDR1 and CDR2 sequences are LGHDT and YNNKEL (reference sequence). CDR3 protein: CASSQEGGSLPYNEQFF. The CDR3 DNA reads as TGTGCCAGCAGCCAAGAAGGCGGGTCCCTCCCTTACAATGAGCAGTTCTTC.

The chain is built from TRBV5-1 and TRBJ2-2; 11 positions agree with TRBD2. The CDR3 is made up of 16 amino acids. Losses at the gene ends were 0 bases for V and 4 bases for J; bases not matched to a gene: 2. Looked up from germline, CDR1 is SGHRS and CDR2 is YFSETQ. CDR3 bases: TGCGCCAGCAGCTTGGGACTAGCGGGGCTCACCGGGGAGCTGTTTTTT. It is translated as CASSLGLAGLTGELFF.

The chain carries TRBV6-1 and TRBJ2-3; D is perhaps TRBD1 (6 bases). CDR1 and CDR2 from the germline V gene are MNHNS and SASEGT. Trimming cost V 2 bases and J 5 bases, with 11 bases left between them. The CDR3 loop spans 14 amino acids. The CDR3 DNA sequence: TGTGCCAGCAGTGAATTGGGGGCCATAGATACGCAGTATTTT. This sequence encodes CASSELGAIDTQYF.

The chain is built from TRBV2 and TRBJ1-4, with D maybe TRBD1 (6 bases). CDR1 and CDR2 (germline): SNHLY, FYNNEI. The CDR3 is 14 residues long. V gave up 7 bases and J gave up 3 bases, with 12 bases separating them. CDR3 loop: CASNIQGPNEKLFF. DNA of the CDR3: TGTGCCAGCAACATACAGGGACCTAATGAAAAACTGTTTTTT.

J is TRBJ2-2 and V is TRBV6-6, with 11 bases fitting TRBD2. The CDR3 is made up of 16 amino acids. V lost 4 bases and J lost 4; bases outside the gene matches: 5. Germline V CDR1 and CDR2: MNHNY, SVGAGI (reference sequence). The CDR3 reads CASSFTSGRATGELFF. CDR3 DNA sequence: TGTGCCAGCAGTTTTACTAGCGGGAGAGCCACCGGGGAGCTGTTTTTT.

The V gene is TRBV30, the J gene TRBJ2-3; D not certain. Trimming took 0 bases from V and 4 from J, leaving 5 bases between them. This CDR3 region has 12 residues. Germline V lookup: CDR1 GTSNPN, CDR2 SVGIG (reference sequence). CDR3 residues: CAWSVRSDTQYF. The CDR3 bases are TGTGCCTGGAGTGTACGGTCAGATACGCAGTATTTT. Based on the CDR3 plus reference TRBV30 and TRBJ2-3, the full variable domain is SQTIHQWPATLVQPVGSPLSLECTVEGTSNPNLYWYRQAAGRGLQLLFYSVGIGQISSEVPQNLSASRPQDRQFILSSKKLLLSDSGFYLCAWSVRSDTQYFGPGTRLTVL.

The rearrangement joins TRBV20-1 to TRBJ1-2, with unresolved D. CDR1 and CDR2 from the germline V gene are DFQATT and SNEGSKA (reference sequence). Trimming left V 3 bases short and J 2 bases short, with 7 bases between. The CDR3 has 12 amino acids. The CDR3 DNA is TGCAGTGCTAGTGAAGCCAACTATGGCTACACCTTC. Its protein product is CSASEANYGYTF.